The 7 T cell receptor beta chains below all came from one sample that was sequenced in a study of blood T cell repertoires in COVID-19. The data were produced by immunoSEQ multiplex PCR, yet TCRdb's version contains in-frame clones alone and is incomplete. This sample has some 150,000 clones, with 87% found just once. What was sequenced was peripheral blood. The origin of the receptors is a woman aged 55-70 years who had recovered from COVID-19.

This chain connects TRBV4-3 to TRBJ1-2, with 7 nucleotides matching TRBD1. The CDR3 sequence is 16 residues long. Germline values: CDR1 LGHNA, CDR2 YSLEER. Germline trimming cut 0 bases from V and 8 bases from J; bases unmatched to any gene: 12. For the CDR3, the DNA is TGCGCCAGCAGCCAAGAGACAGGGAGCCCGGAGAGAGGCTACACCTTC. It is translated as CASSQETGSPERGYTF.

The chain links TRBV9 to TRBJ2-7; 7 positions match TRBD1. CDR3 length: 14 residues. V gave up 4 bases and J gave up 4 bases; unmatched junction bases: 8. Per the germline V gene, CDR1 is SGDLS and CDR2 is YYNGEE. For the CDR3, the DNA is TGTGCCAGCAGCTCCGACAGGGCGAGGTACGAGCAGTACTTC. Translating gives CASSSDRARYEQYF.

The rearrangement joins TRBV11-2 to TRBJ2-2; D may be TRBD1 (6 bases). V lost 3 bases and J lost 0, with 14 bases in between. Germline V gene lookup returns CDR1 SGHAT and CDR2 FQNNGV. This CDR3 has 17 amino acids. CDR3 residues: CASSLAGPGANTGELFF. As DNA, the CDR3 is TGTGCCAGCAGCTTGGCCGGGCCAGGGGCGAACACCGGGGAGCTGTTTTTT.

The chain joins TRBV6-2 or TRBV6-3 to TRBJ1-2; D gene ambiguous. The germline V and J ends were trimmed by 1 base and 5 bases, with 8 bases remaining between them. The CDR3 extends over 13 amino acids. In germline, CDR1 is MNHEY, CDR2 SVGEGT. CDR3 residues: CASSYYTEYGYTF. The CDR3 DNA is TGTGCCAGCAGTTACTACACGGAGTATGGCTACACCTTC.

The V and J genes are TRBV3-1 (or the pseudogene TRBV3-2) and TRBJ1-6; D uncertain. CDR3 length: 13 amino acids. Germline CDR1 reads LGHDT; CDR2 reads YNNKEL (reference sequence). V was trimmed by 5 bases and J by 10 bases, leaving 12 bases between them. The CDR3 coding sequence is TGTGCCAGCAGCGAAACACCGGGATCACCCCTCCACTTT. This encodes CASSETPGSPLHF.

The chain has TRBV28 and TRBJ2-7, with TRBD2 matching over 7 bases. Germline trimming cut 4 bases from V and 0 bases from J; bases unmatched to any gene: 9. Germline V CDR1 and CDR2: MDHEN, SYDVKM. The CDR3 consists of 16 residues. CDR3 coding DNA: TGTGCCAGCAGTTCCCCCAGCGGGGTGCCCTCCTACGAGCAGTACTTC. The encoded protein is CASSSPSGVPSYEQYF.

J is TRBJ1-2 and V is TRBV28, with D unclear. CDR1 is MDHEN and CDR2 is SYDVKM in the germline V gene. V was clipped by 7 bases and J by 8 bases, with 14 bases between them. This CDR3 contains 12 residues. The CDR3, as DNA: TGTGCCAGCATGATTTCAGCGAGCGGCTACACCTTC. Its protein is CASMISASGYTF.